This TCR beta chain was identified during a study of blood T cell repertoires in COVID-19. Study background: Samples taken during acute and convalescent COVID-19 were collected in the United States, Italy and Spain. T cells, B-cell-depleted T cells, or PBMCs supplied cDNA or gDNA.

In Seattle, patients joined the study during active infection and were tracked longitudinally. In the original workflow: From reference gene primer amplification, estimates of nucleated cell counts were derived. Using immunoSEQ multiplex PCR, the repertoire was profiled, and TCRdb retains in-frame clones only, with some absent. D and trimming come from the DNA, and the V and J calls and clone size come from that table. The sample shows roughly 160,000 clones, around 87% of them seen only once. The sequenced sample was peripheral blood. This TCR came from a man aged 55 to 70 with COVID-19, enrolled during active disease.

The CDR3 DNA sequence: TGTGCCAGCAGCCAACTAGACAACTATGGCTACACCTTC. This encodes CASSQLDNYGYTF. The genes are TRBV3-1 (or the pseudogene TRBV3-2) and TRBJ1-2; D ambiguous. From germline, CDR1 is LGHDT and CDR2 YNNKEL (reference sequence). The CDR3 consists of 13 residues. V dropped 2 bases and J dropped 2 bases, with 6 bases sitting between them.